Following are 29 T cell receptor beta chains from one sample sequenced in a study of blood T cells in healthy people across ages. A sample-barcoded 5' primer and a J-beta primer mix were used in a second PCR of roughly 7 to 11 cycles. TCRdb analysed the 5' RACE reads with MiXCR anew, one entry per CDR3 protein. Of roughly 650,000 distinct CDR3 sequences in the sample, 32% are singletons; the top ten hold approximately 15%. Sequences were obtained from blood. These receptors were collected from a woman aged 80 or over in good health.

V gene TRBV20-1 combines with J gene TRBJ2-1; TRBD2 matches at 13 bases. V was clipped by 3 bases and J by 4 bases; unmatched bases: 6. The CDR3 is made up of 16 amino acids. Germline V gives CDR1 DFQATT, CDR2 SNEGSKA (reference sequence). CDR3 DNA sequence: TGCAGTGCTAGGGACGGGACTAGCGGGAAGTACAATGAGCAGTTCTTC. Translating gives CSARDGTSGKYNEQFF.

At least ten counts were recorded for this clonotype. V gene TRBV20-1 combines with J gene TRBJ2-5, with TRBD2 identical over 8 bases. There are 17 residues in the CDR3. CDR1 and CDR2 from the germline V gene are DFQATT and SNEGSKA (reference sequence). With V trimmed by 0 bases and J by 1 base, 10 bases remained unmatched. The CDR3 DNA is TGCAGTGCTAGAGACCCTCTTGCGGGGGGCTCCCAAGAGACCCAGTACTTC. Translating it yields CSARDPLAGGSQETQYF.

This clonotype was counted between two and nine times. V and J are TRBV5-6 and TRBJ1-5; 7 bases map to TRBD1. V gave up 2 bases and J gave up 5 bases; unmatched junction bases: 7. The CDR3 covers 15 residues. CDR1 is SGHDT and CDR2 is YYEEEE in the germline V gene. Written as DNA, the CDR3 is TGTGCCAGCAGCTTTTCTTCAGGGGGGGATCAGCCCCAGCATTTT. Protein sequence: CASSFSSGGDQPQHF.

To note about this clonotype: A read error may be the cause here, since a much bigger clone is one base away. The chain uses TRBV7-6 and TRBJ2-4, with D uncertain. The CDR3 has 13 amino acids. The ends were cut back, 0 bases at V and 15 bases at J, with 15 bases in the middle. In germline, CDR1 is SGHVS, CDR2 FNYEAQ. CDR3 sequence: CASSLAEGYERYF. The CDR3 coding sequence is TGTGCCAGCAGCTTAGCCGAAGGCTACGAGCGGTACTTC.

This clonotype has a single count. Sequence at one end of the junction differs from germline and may be a read error. V gene TRBV11-2 combines with J gene TRBJ1-3; 8 positions match TRBD1. This CDR3 is built from 17 residues. CDR1 is SGHAT, CDR2 FQNNGV, per germline. CDR3 sequence: CASSISGTGISGNAIYF. The DNA for the CDR3 is TGTGCCAGCAGCATATCCGGGACAGGAATCTCTGGAAACGCCATATATTTT.

This clonotype was recorded at least ten times. The CDR3: CASSPTPPGQSNQPQHF. CDR3 coding DNA: TGTGCCAGCTCACCAACTCCACCGGGACAGAGCAATCAGCCCCAGCATTTT. The rearrangement joins TRBV18 to TRBJ1-5; 7 positions match TRBD1. Germline V gives CDR1 KGHSH, CDR2 LQKENI. The CDR3 runs to 17 residues. Losses at the gene ends were 2 bases for V and 1 base for J; bases not matched to a gene: 8.

This clonotype was detected ten times or more. The chain is built from TRBV20-1 and TRBJ2-7; TRBD2 is a possible D gene (6 bases). Germline-derived CDR1 and CDR2 are DFQATT and SNEGSKA (reference sequence). Between the trimmed V and J ends, which lost 6 bases and 0 bases, there was a span of 18 bases. CDR3 length: 15 residues. This CDR3 is CSARTGAGSSYEQYF. The DNA of the CDR3 is TGCAGTGCCCGAACCGGGGCGGGGAGCTCCTACGAGCAGTACTTC.

A remark on this clonotype: The germline gene is not matched at one end of the junction; a read error may be the cause. The chain is built from TRBV13 and TRBJ2-1; no clear D gene. Germline V gene sequence: CDR1 PRHDT, CDR2 FYEKMQ (reference sequence). This CDR3 region has 17 residues. CDR3 nucleotide sequence: TGTGCCAGCAGCTTTTCCGGAACCTATAGCTCCTACAGTGAGCAGTTCTTC. It yields the protein CASSFSGTYSSYSEQFF.

The V call is TRBV9, the J call TRBJ1-6, with 11 bases that match TRBD1. CDR1 and CDR2 from the germline V gene are SGDLS and YYNGEE. The J segment lost 8 bases and the V segment lost 0 bases, leaving 1 base of the junction unmatched. The CDR3 has 15 amino acids. The CDR3 DNA reads TGTGCCAGCAGCGTAGTGGGACAGGGGGATTCACCCCTCCACTTT. This sequence encodes CASSVVGQGDSPLHF.

Concerning this clonotype: A much bigger clone sits one base away, suggesting this may be a read error. The CDR3 loop reads CSAISPAGVSEQYF. CDR3 nucleotide sequence: TGCAGTGCTATTTCACCGGCGGGGGTTTCCGAGCAGTACTTC. The chain is built from TRBV20-1 and TRBJ2-5, with 7 bases identical to TRBD2. Matching the DNA end better, TRBJ2-7 makes the J call doubtful. The germline CDR1 and CDR2 sequences are DFQATT and SNEGSKA (reference sequence). CDR3 length: 14 amino acids.

The sample holds many counts of this clonotype. The chain couples TRBV7-9 to TRBJ1-2, with D unclear. This CDR3 region has 14 residues. Germline V gene lookup returns CDR1 SEHNR and CDR2 FQNEAQ (reference sequence). The V and J ends lost 5 bases and 5 bases respectively, with 15 bases between them. The CDR3 spells CASSPGRDSYGYTF. CDR3 coding DNA: TGTGCCAGCAGCCCTGGACGGGATTCATATGGCTACACCTTC.

The chain joins TRBV5-6 to TRBJ2-3; D not certain. Between the trimmed V and J ends, which lost 6 bases and 5 bases, there was a span of 13 bases. The length of the CDR3 is 13 residues. Per the germline V gene, CDR1 is SGHDT and CDR2 is YYEEEE. CDR3: CASKELPGDTQYF. Written as DNA, the CDR3 is TGTGCCAGCAAGGAGTTGCCCGGAGATACGCAGTATTTT.

This clonotype was detected many times. The chain carries TRBV10-3 and TRBJ2-1; perhaps D is TRBD1 or TRBD2 (6 bases each). There are 14 residues in the CDR3. The germline gives CDR1 ENHRY, CDR2 SYGVKD. V was pared by 8 bases and J by 0 bases, with 11 bases between. CDR3 sequence reads: CAIRGGNSYNEQFF. The CDR3 nucleotides read TGTGCCATCCGAGGGGGGAACTCCTACAATGAGCAGTTCTTC.

This clonotype has ten or more counts. Just one base apart from a much larger clone, this may be a read error. The chain has TRBV20-1 and TRBJ1-5, with a weak D call TRBD1 (6 bases). Trimming left V 0 bases short and J 7 bases short, with 13 bases between. Germline V CDR1 and CDR2: DFQATT, SNEGSKA (reference sequence). This CDR3 comprises 14 residues. The CDR3 DNA is TGCAGTGCTAGAGAATCCACAGGGAGCCAGCCCCAGCATTTT. Protein product: CSARESTGSQPQHF.

As regards this clonotype: A much larger clone sits a single nucleotide away, making a read error possible. The V gene is TRBV5-1, the J gene TRBJ2-5; TRBD2 agrees at 7 bases. Unmatched junction bases numbered 13, after V lost 0 bases and J lost 11 bases. The CDR3 has 15 residues. Germline assignment: CDR1 SGHRS and CDR2 YFSETQ. As DNA, the CDR3 is TGCGCCAGCAGCTTGGTACTAGCGAGGGCCAATGAGCAGTACTTC. It codes for CASSLVLARANEQYF.

This clonotype was counted only a few times. Given a much more abundant clone one base away, this may be a read error. CDR3 coding DNA: TGTGCCAGCAGTCGTAGTCGGGGGCGGGACGAGCAGTACTTC. Translation: CASSRSRGRDEQYF. The chain links TRBV6-5 to TRBJ2-7, with D possibly being TRBD1 or TRBD2 (6 bases each). Trimming removed 5 bases from V and 5 bases from J, with 16 bases in between. The CDR3 extends over 14 amino acids. The germline V gene has CDR1 MNHEY and CDR2 SVGAGI.

This clonotype was picked up many times. V and J are TRBV6-6 and TRBJ2-1; 7 nucleotides line up with TRBD2. Trimming removed 6 bases from V and 5 bases from J; junction bases left unmatched: 10. CDR1 is MNHNY, CDR2 SVGAGI, per germline (reference sequence). The CDR3 spans 15 residues. For the CDR3, the DNA is TGTGCCAGCAGAACCCGCACCGGGACTAACAATGAGCAGTTCTTC. Translating gives CASRTRTGTNNEQFF.

Concerning this clonotype: Mismatch with germline at one junction end may stem from a read error. The V and J genes are TRBV19 and TRBJ1-2, with a possible D match to TRBD1 (6 bases). This CDR3 has 15 residues. The germline V gene encodes CDR1 LNHDA and CDR2 SQIVND (reference sequence). The CDR3 DNA is TGTACCAGTAGTCCGAATCCAGGGGAACCCTATGGCTACACCTTC. This sequence encodes CTSSPNPGEPYGYTF.

The chain joins TRBV29-1 to TRBJ1-1; D remains unclear. The germline gives CDR1 SQVTM, CDR2 ANQGSEA. The CDR3 spans 13 residues. V was cut by 1 base and J by 3 bases, with 9 bases left in between. The CDR3 region is CSVEVSDYTEAFF. CDR3 DNA sequence: TGCAGCGTTGAAGTGAGTGATTACACTGAAGCTTTCTTT.

This chain joins TRBV18 and TRBJ2-3; D is perhaps TRBD1 (6 bases). Germline CDR1 KGHSH, CDR2 LQKENI. V was shortened by 5 bases and J by 4 bases, with 13 bases between the two germline ends. This CDR3 spans 14 amino acids. CDR3 residues: CASSSLTGSDTQYF. The CDR3 bases are TGTGCCAGCTCAAGCCTAACAGGGTCAGATACGCAGTATTTT.

This clonotype has at least ten counts. The V and J genes are TRBV7-9 and TRBJ2-5, with D perhaps TRBD2 (5 bases). V shed 5 bases and J shed 2 bases, with 15 bases lying between them. In germline, CDR1 is SEHNR, CDR2 FQNEAQ (reference sequence). The length of the CDR3 is 15 residues. The CDR3 loop is CASSIKGLLQETQYF. DNA of the CDR3: TGTGCCAGCAGCATTAAAGGACTTTTACAAGAGACCCAGTACTTC.

Comments on this clonotype: A much larger clone sits a single nucleotide away, making a read error possible. The chain carries TRBV6-6 and TRBJ2-5; possibly TRBD1 for D (6 bases). Germline V lookup: CDR1 MNHNY, CDR2 SVGAGI (reference sequence). Trimming removed 9 bases at V and 1 base at J, with 24 bases between. The CDR3 covers 17 residues. The CDR3 sequence is CASTFSASWGPQETQYF. The CDR3 nucleotides are TGTGCCAGTACTTTTTCGGCTAGCTGGGGGCCCCAAGAGACCCAGTACTTC.

The genes are TRBV20-1 and TRBJ2-5, with 11 bases that match TRBD2. The CDR3 is 14 residues long. CDR1 is DFQATT and CDR2 is SNEGSKA in the germline V gene (reference sequence). V lost 1 base to trimming and J lost 4 bases; unmatched junction nucleotides: 2. The CDR3: CSARGGLAAETQYF. CDR3 sequence (DNA): TGCAGTGCTAGAGGGGGACTAGCGGCAGAGACCCAGTACTTC.

This clonotype turned up a few times. The CDR3 sequence is CASSLEGRVNEKLFF. CDR3 nucleotides: TGCGCCAGCAGCTTGGAGGGACGGGTTAATGAAAAACTGTTTTTT. J is TRBJ1-4 and V is TRBV5-1; perhaps TRBD1 as D (5 bases). Trimming took 0 bases from V and 4 from J, leaving 10 bases between them. Germline CDR1 reads SGHRS; CDR2 reads YFSETQ. The CDR3 covers 15 residues.

The J gene is TRBJ2-5, the V gene TRBV29-1, with 7 nucleotides matching TRBD2. V was pared by 3 bases and J by 7 bases, with 8 bases of the junction left unmatched. CDR3 length equals 13 residues. The germline V gene has CDR1 SQVTM and CDR2 ANQGSEA. This chain's CDR3 is CSVEILGGVTQYF. CDR3 bases: TGCAGCGTTGAGATTTTGGGAGGGGTGACCCAGTACTTC.

Many counts were recorded for this clonotype. The gene calls are TRBV6-5 and TRBJ2-5; 8 bases align to TRBD2. Germline V gene sequence: CDR1 MNHEY, CDR2 SVGAGI. Losses at the gene ends were 6 bases for V and 7 bases for J; bases not matched to a gene: 19. There are 17 residues in the CDR3. CDR3 sequence reads: CASSAGSWRGVGVTQYF. The CDR3 DNA is TGTGCCAGCAGCGCGGGGTCGTGGCGGGGGGTTGGAGTGACCCAGTACTTC.

Concerning this clonotype: An end of the junction differs from the germline gene, which may be a read error. V is TRBV29-1 and J is TRBJ1-1, with D maybe TRBD1 (5 bases). The CDR3 covers 13 residues. Germline V gene lookup returns CDR1 SQVTM and CDR2 ANQGSEA. The CDR3 loop reads CSVETGVNTGAFF. The CDR3, as DNA: TGCAGCGTTGAAACGGGGGTGAACACTGGAGCTTTCTTT.

J is TRBJ2-7 and V is TRBV2; possible D gene TRBD2, 6 bases. Germline lookup yields CDR1 SNHLY and CDR2 FYNNEI. V lost 7 bases to trimming and J lost 2 bases, with 21 bases between them. There are 16 residues in the CDR3. In DNA, the CDR3 is TGTGCCAGCAAGTCCGGGACTCGTACTGCGACCTACGAGCAGTACTTC. Amino acids: CASKSGTRTATYEQYF. The whole variable domain, filled in from reference TRBV2 and TRBJ2-7, reads EPEVTQTPSHQVTQMGQEVILRCVPISNHLYFYWYRQILGQKVEFLVSFYNNEISEKSEIFDDQFSVERPDGSNFTLKIRSTKLEDSAMYFCASKSGTRTATYEQYFGPGTRLTVT.

The J gene is TRBJ1-5, the V gene TRBV19; 8 nucleotides align to TRBD1. The V segment lost 6 bases and the J segment 2 bases; nucleotides outside the gene matches: 6. Germline-derived CDR1 and CDR2 are LNHDA and SQIVND (reference sequence). CDR3 length: 15 residues. CDR3 protein: CASRATGEGNQPQHF. Written as DNA, the CDR3 is TGTGCCAGTAGGGCGACAGGGGAGGGCAATCAGCCCCAGCATTTT.